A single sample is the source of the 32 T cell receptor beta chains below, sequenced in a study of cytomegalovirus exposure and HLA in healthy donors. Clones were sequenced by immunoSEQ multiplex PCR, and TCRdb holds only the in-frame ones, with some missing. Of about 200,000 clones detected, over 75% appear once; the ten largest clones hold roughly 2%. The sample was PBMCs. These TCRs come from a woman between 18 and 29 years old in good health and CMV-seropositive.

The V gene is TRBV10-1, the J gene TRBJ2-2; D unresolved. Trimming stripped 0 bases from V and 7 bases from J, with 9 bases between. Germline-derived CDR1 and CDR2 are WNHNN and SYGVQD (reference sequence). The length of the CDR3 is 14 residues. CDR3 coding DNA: TGCGCCAGCAGTGAGTCGAGACTCGACGGGGAGCTGTTTTTT. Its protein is CASSESRLDGELFF.

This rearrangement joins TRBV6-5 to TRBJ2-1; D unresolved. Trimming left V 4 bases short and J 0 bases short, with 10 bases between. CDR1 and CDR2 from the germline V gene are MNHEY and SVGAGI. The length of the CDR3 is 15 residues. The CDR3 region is CASSFIRSSYNEQFF. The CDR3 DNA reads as TGTGCCAGCAGTTTCATCCGTAGCTCCTACAATGAGCAGTTCTTC.

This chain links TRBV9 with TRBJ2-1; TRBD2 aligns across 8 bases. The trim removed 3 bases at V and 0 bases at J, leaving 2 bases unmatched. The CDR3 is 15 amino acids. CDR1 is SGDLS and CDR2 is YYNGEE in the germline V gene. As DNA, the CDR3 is TGTGCCAGCAGCGCCGCGGGGGGCTCCTACAATGAGCAGTTCTTC. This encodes CASSAAGGSYNEQFF.

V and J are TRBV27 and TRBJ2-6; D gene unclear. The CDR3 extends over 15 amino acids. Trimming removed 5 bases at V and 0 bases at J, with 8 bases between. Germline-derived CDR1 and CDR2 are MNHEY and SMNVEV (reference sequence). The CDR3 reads CASSMRYSGANVLTF. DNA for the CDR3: TGTGCCAGCAGTATGAGATACTCTGGGGCCAACGTCCTGACTTTC.

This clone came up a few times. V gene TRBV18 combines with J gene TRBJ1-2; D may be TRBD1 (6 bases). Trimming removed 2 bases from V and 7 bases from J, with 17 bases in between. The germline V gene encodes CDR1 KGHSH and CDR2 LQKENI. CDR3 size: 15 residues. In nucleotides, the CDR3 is TGTGCCAGCTCACCAGAGACGACAGGCGGGCGTGGCTACACCTTC. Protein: CASSPETTGGRGYTF.

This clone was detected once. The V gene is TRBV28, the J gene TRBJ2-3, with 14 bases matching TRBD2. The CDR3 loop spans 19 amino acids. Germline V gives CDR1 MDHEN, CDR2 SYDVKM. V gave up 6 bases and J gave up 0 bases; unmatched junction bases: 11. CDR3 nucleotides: TGTGCCAGCAGAACGACTAGCGGGAGGGCCAAATCAAGCACAGATACGCAGTATTTT. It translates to CASRTTSGRAKSSTDTQYF.

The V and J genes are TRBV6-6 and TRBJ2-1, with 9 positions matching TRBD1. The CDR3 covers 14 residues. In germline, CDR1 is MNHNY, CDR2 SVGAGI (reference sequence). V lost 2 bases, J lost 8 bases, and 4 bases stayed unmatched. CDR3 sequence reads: CASSYQQGADEQFF. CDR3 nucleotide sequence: TGTGCCAGCAGTTACCAACAGGGGGCCGATGAGCAGTTCTTC.

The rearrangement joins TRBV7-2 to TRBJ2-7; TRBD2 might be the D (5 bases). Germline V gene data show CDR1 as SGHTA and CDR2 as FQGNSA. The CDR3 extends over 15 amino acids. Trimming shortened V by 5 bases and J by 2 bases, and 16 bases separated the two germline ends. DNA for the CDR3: TGTGCCAGCAGCACCCCGCAGCGGAGGACCTACGAGCAGTACTTC. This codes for CASSTPQRRTYEQYF.

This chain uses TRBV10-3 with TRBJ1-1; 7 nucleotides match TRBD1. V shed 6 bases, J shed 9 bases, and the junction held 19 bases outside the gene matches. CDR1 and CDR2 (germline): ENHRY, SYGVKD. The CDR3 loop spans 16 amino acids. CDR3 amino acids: CAIRQEGAFGLLKAFF. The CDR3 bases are TGTGCCATCAGACAAGAGGGGGCGTTTGGGTTGCTGAAAGCTTTCTTT.

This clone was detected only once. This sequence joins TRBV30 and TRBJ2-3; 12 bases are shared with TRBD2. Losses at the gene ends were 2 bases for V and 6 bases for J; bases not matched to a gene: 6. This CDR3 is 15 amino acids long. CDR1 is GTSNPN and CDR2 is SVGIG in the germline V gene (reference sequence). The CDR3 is CAWSQTSGRMDTQYF. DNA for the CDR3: TGTGCCTGGAGTCAGACTAGCGGGAGAATGGATACGCAGTATTTT. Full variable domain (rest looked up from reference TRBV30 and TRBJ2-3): SQTIHQWPATLVQPVGSPLSLECTVEGTSNPNLYWYRQAAGRGLQLLFYSVGIGQISSEVPQNLSASRPQDRQFILSSKKLLLSDSGFYLCAWSQTSGRMDTQYFGPGTRLTVL.

CDR3 nucleotides: TGTGCCAGCAGCCGTAAGACTAGCGGGCCCTCCTACGAGCAGTACTTC. Its protein is CASSRKTSGPSYEQYF. The chain employs TRBV7-9 and TRBJ2-7; 10 positions agree with TRBD2. Germline V CDR1 and CDR2: SEHNR, FQNEAQ (reference sequence). The CDR3 extends over 16 amino acids. With V trimmed by 5 bases and J by 0 bases, 7 bases remained unmatched.

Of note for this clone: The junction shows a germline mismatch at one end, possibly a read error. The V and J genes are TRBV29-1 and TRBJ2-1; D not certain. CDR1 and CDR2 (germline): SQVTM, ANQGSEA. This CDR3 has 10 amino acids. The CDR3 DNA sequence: TGCAGCGTCTTCCGAGGAATATCGGTCTTC. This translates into CSVFRGISVF.

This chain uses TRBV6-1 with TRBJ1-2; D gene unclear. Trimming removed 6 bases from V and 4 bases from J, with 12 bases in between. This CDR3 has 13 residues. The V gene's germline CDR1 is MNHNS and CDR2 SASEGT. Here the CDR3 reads CASRYQVPYGYTF. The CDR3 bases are TGTGCCAGCAGATATCAGGTTCCCTATGGCTACACCTTC.

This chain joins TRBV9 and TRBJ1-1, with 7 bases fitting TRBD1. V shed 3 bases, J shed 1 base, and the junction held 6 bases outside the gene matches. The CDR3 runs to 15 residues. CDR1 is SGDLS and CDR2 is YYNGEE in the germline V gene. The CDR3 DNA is TGTGCCAGCAGCGCACGGGACAGATCGAACACTGAAGCTTTCTTT. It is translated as CASSARDRSNTEAFF.

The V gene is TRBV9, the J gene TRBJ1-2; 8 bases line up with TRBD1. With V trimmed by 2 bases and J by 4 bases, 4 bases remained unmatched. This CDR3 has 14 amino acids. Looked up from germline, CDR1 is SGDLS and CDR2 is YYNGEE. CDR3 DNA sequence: TGTGCCAGCAGCGTGGACAGGGCAAGCTATGGCTACACCTTC. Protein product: CASSVDRASYGYTF.

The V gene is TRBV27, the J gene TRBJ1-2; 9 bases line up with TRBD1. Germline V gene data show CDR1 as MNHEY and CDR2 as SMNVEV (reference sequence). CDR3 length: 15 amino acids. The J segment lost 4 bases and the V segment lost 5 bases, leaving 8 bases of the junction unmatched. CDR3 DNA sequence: TGTGCCAGCAGTCAAACAGGGGGCCGGAGCTATGGCTACACCTTC. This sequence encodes CASSQTGGRSYGYTF.

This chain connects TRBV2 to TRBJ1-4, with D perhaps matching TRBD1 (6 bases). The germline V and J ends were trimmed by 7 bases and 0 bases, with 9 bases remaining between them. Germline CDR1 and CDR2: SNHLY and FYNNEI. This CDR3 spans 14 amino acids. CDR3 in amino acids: CASNTGPTNEKLFF. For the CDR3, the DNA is TGTGCCAGCAATACAGGGCCAACTAATGAAAAACTGTTTTTT.

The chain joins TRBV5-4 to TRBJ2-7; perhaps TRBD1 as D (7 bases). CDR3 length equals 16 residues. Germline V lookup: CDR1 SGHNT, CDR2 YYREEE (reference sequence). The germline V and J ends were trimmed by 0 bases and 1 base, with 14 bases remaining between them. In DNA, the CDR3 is TGTGCCAGCAGCTTGGGCGGGACAGCAGTATCCTACGAGCAGTACTTC. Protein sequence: CASSLGGTAVSYEQYF.

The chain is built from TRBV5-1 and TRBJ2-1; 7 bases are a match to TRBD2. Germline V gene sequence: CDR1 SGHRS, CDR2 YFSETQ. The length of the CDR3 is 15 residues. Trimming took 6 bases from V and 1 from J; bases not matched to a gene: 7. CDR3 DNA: TGCGCCAGCACGTTCGGGGAGGGTTCCTACAATGAGCAGTTCTTC. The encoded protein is CASTFGEGSYNEQFF.

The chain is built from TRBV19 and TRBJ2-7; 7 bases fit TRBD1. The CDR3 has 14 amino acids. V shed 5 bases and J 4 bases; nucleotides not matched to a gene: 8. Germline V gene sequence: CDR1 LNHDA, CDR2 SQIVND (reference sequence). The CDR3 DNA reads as TGTGCCAGTAGTCCCGGACAGGCCCAGTACGAGCAGTACTTC. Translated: CASSPGQAQYEQYF.

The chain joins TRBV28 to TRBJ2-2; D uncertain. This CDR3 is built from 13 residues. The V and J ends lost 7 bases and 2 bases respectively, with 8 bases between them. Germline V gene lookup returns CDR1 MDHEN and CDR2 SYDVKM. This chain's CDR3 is CASTSTNTGELFF. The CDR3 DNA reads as TGTGCCAGCACCTCGACAAACACCGGGGAGCTGTTTTTT.

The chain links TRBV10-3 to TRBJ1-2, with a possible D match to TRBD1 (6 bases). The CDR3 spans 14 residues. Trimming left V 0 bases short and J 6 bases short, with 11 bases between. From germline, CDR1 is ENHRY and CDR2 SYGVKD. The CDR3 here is CAISESEAGDGYTF. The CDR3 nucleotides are TGTGCCATCAGTGAGTCGGAGGCAGGGGATGGCTACACCTTC.

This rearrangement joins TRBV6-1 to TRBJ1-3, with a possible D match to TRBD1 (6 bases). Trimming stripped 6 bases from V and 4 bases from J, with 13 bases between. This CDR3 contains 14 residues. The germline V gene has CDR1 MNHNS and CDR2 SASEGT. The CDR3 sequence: CASSEQGGGNTIYF. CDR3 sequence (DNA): TGTGCCAGCAGCGAACAGGGAGGCGGAAACACCATATATTTT.

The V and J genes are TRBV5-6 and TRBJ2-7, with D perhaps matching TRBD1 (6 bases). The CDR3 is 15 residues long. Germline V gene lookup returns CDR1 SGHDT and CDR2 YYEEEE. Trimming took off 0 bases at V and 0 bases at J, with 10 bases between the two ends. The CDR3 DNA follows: TGTGCCAGCAGCTTGGGATGGGACAACTCCTACGAGCAGTACTTC. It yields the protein CASSLGWDNSYEQYF.

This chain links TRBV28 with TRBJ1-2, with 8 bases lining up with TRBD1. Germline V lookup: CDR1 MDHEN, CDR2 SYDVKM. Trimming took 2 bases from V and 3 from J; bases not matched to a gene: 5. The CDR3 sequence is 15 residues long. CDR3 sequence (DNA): TGTGCCAGCAGTTTAGGGGCAGGGGGCCACTATGGCTACACCTTC. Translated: CASSLGAGGHYGYTF.

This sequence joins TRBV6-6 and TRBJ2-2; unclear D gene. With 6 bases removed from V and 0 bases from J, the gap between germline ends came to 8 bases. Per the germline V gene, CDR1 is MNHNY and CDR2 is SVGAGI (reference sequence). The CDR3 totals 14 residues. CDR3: CASRVSTNTGELFF. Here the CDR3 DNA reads TGTGCCAGCAGGGTTTCTACGAACACCGGGGAGCTGTTTTTT.

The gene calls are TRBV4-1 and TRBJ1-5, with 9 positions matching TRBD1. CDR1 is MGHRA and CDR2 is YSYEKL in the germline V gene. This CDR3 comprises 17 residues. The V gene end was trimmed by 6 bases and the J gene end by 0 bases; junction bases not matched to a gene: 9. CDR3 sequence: CASSRTPGQGSNQPQHF. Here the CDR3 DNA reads TGCGCCAGCAGTCGCACTCCGGGACAGGGTAGCAATCAGCCCCAGCATTTT.

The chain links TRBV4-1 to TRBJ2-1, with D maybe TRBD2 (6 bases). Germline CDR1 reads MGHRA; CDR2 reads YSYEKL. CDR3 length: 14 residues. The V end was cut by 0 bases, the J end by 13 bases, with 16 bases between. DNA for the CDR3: TGCGCCAGCAGCCAAGATCTCACTAGCTCGGCCCAGTTCTTC. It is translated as CASSQDLTSSAQFF.

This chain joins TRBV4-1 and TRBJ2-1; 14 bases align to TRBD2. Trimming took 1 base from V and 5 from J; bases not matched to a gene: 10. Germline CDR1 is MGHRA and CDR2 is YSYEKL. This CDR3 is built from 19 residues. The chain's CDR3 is CASSQVRLAGGVSNNEQFF. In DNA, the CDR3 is TGCGCCAGCAGCCAAGTTCGACTAGCGGGAGGGGTGTCAAACAATGAGCAGTTCTTC.

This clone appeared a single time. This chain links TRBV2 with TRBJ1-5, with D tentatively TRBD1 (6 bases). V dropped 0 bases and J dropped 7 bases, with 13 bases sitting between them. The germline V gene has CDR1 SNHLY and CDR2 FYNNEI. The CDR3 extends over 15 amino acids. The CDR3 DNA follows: TGTGCCAGCAGTGAAGCGCCGGGGGGCGGGCAGCCCCAGCATTTT. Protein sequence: CASSEAPGGGQPQHF.

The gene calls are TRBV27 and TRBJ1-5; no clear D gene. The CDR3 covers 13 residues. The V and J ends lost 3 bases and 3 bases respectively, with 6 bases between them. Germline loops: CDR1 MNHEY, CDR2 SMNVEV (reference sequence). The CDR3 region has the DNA TGTGCCAGCAGTTTTAGAGCCAATCAGCCCCAGCATTTT. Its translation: CASSFRANQPQHF.

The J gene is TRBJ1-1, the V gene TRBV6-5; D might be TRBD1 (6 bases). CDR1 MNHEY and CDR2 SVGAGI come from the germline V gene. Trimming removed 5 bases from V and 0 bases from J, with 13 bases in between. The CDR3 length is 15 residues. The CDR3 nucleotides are TGTGCCAGCAGTCCTTGGACAGATATGAACACTGAAGCTTTCTTT. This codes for CASSPWTDMNTEAFF.